This TCR beta chain is drawn from a study of blood T cell repertoires in COVID-19. At the level of the study: Material from acute and convalescent COVID-19 was sourced from the United States, Italy and Spain. T cells, B-cell-depleted T cells, or PBMCs supplied cDNA or gDNA.

The germline V and J ends were trimmed by 3 bases and 6 bases, with 18 bases remaining between them. The germline gives CDR1 DFQATT, CDR2 SNEGSKA (reference sequence). This CDR3 comprises 14 residues. Per the study methods: The authors estimated nucleated cell counts from reference gene primer amplification. Measured with immunoSEQ multiplex PCR; TCRdb has only the in-frame clones, and not every one. That table is the source of V, J and clone size, and D and trimming were worked out from the DNA. The sample carries 100,000 to 120,000 clones, 81% recorded once. The sequence derives from a man aged 80 or over with acute or convalescent COVID-19. The material sequenced was peripheral blood. The rearrangement uses TRBV20-1 and TRBJ2-7, with a weak D call TRBD1 (6 bases). In DNA form, the CDR3 reads TGCAGTGCTAGTGTACAGGGTTCCTCTCCCGAGCAGTACTTC. Protein: CSASVQGSSPEQYF.